The next 10 T cell receptor beta chains were all read from a single sample in a study of blood T cell repertoires in COVID-19. Sequencing was performed with immunoSEQ multiplex PCR; in TCRdb, only in-frame clones are kept and a portion is missing. The table records around 330,000 clones, about 88% of them present only once. The sequenced sample was PBMCs or T cells enriched from blood (not recorded which). These receptors were obtained from a man in his 60s who had recovered from COVID-19.

The chain carries TRBV19 and TRBJ2-4, with TRBD2 as a possible D gene (6 bases). Trimming removed 5 bases at V and 0 bases at J, with 11 bases between. CDR1 and CDR2 (germline): LNHDA, SQIVND (reference sequence). The CDR3 sequence is 15 residues long. CDR3 nucleotide sequence: TGTGCCAGTAGTGGGGGACTTCTAGCCAAAAACATTCAGTACTTC. Its protein product is CASSGGLLAKNIQYF.

The chain joins TRBV5-6 to TRBJ2-1; no clear D. Deletions cut 0 bases from V and 2 bases from J, with 9 bases between. CDR1 and CDR2 from the germline V gene are SGHDT and YYEEEE. The CDR3 consists of 15 residues. The CDR3 protein is CASSLAPKAYNEQFF. DNA for the CDR3: TGTGCCAGCAGCTTGGCCCCTAAAGCCTACAATGAGCAGTTCTTC.

This CDR3 is CASSEAGGLSLNSPLHF. The CDR3 DNA is TGTGCCAGCAGTGAAGCGGGTGGACTGAGTCTTAATTCACCCCTCCACTTT. The chain has TRBV6-1 and TRBJ1-6, with D uncertain. CDR1 and CDR2 (germline): MNHNS, SASEGT. The CDR3 covers 17 residues. The V gene lost 0 bases and the J gene lost 6 bases, with 15 bases spanning the gap.

The chain uses TRBV6-6 and TRBJ2-7, with TRBD2 matching over 13 bases. CDR1 and CDR2 (germline): MNHNY, SVGAGI (reference sequence). The V segment lost 5 bases and the J segment 6 bases; nucleotides outside the gene matches: 4. The CDR3 contains 14 residues. The CDR3: CASSQTSGRSEQYF. The CDR3 nucleotides are TGTGCCAGCAGTCAGACTAGCGGGAGGTCCGAGCAGTACTTC.

The chain employs TRBV12-3 or TRBV12-4 and TRBJ2-7, with a weak D call TRBD1 (6 bases). The CDR3 totals 13 residues. V gave up 6 bases and J gave up 1 base, with 10 bases separating them. CDR3 bases: TGTGCCAGCAGCATACAGGGTTCCTACGAGCAGTACTTC. Residues: CASSIQGSYEQYF.

CDR3 sequence: CASSQDRRTGPVGEKLFF. CDR3 sequence (DNA): TGCGCCAGCAGCCAAGATCGGAGGACAGGGCCGGTTGGGGAAAAACTGTTTTTT. The chain employs TRBV4-3 and TRBJ1-4; TRBD1 agrees at 8 bases. There are 18 residues in the CDR3. Trimming cost V 0 bases and J 8 bases; bases outside gene matches: 14. Germline V lookup: CDR1 LGHNA, CDR2 YSLEER.

The genes are TRBV24-1 and TRBJ2-1, with D perhaps TRBD1 (5 bases). V was cut by 3 bases and J by 9 bases, with 11 bases left in between. Germline assignment: CDR1 KGHDR and CDR2 SFDVKD. This CDR3 spans 13 amino acids. The DNA of the CDR3 is TGTGCCACCAGTGATCCGACAGATCGTGAGCAGTTCTTC. Protein: CATSDPTDREQFF.

The V gene is TRBV19, the J gene TRBJ2-1; 8 nucleotides align to TRBD2. The ends lost 7 bases at V and 6 bases at J; junction bases unmatched: 8. CDR1 is LNHDA, CDR2 SQIVND, per germline (reference sequence). The CDR3 runs to 14 residues. CDR3 coding DNA: TGTGCCAGTACCAAAGCGGGAGCTCCCAATGAGCAGTTCTTC. This gives the protein CASTKAGAPNEQFF.

The gene calls are TRBV7-2 and TRBJ2-5; D possibly corresponds to TRBD2 (5 bases). The length of the CDR3 is 16 residues. CDR1 and CDR2 (germline): SGHTA, FQGNSA. Trimming stripped 5 bases from V and 4 bases from J, with 20 bases between. CDR3 sequence (DNA): TGTGCCAGCAGCAAGTCGGGGATCTCGGCCCCAGAGACCCAGTACTTC. It is translated as CASSKSGISAPETQYF.

The rearrangement joins TRBV7-2 to TRBJ2-3; perhaps TRBD2 as D (7 bases). The CDR3 sequence is 16 residues long. Trimming cost V 1 base and J 1 base, with 12 bases left between them. CDR1 is SGHTA, CDR2 FQGNSA, per germline. The CDR3 nucleotides read TGTGCCAGCAGCTTAGGAGGGGGGGAGGGCACAGATACGCAGTATTTT. It is translated as CASSLGGGEGTDTQYF.